These T cell receptor beta chains were read from a single sample in a study of identical twins. MiXCR, applied by TCRdb to the 5' RACE reads, yields one record per CDR3 protein. This sample yields roughly 720,000 distinct CDR3 sequences, of which 15% to 20% are seen a single time; about 12% belongs to the top ten. This same sample was also taken into another study, of T cells expressing NK-cell markers.

The material sequenced was PBMCs. The receptors were sampled from a woman aged 18-29 years in good health. Both conserved end residues are part of each CDR3. The D gene is left open where the match is weak. Clone size appears in some rows only: once, few, many, or a class for an expanded clone.

j_gene: TRBJ2-2; abundance: NA; v_gene: TRBV20-1; d_gene: TRBD2; CDR3aa: CSATREGNTGELFF; CDR3nt: TGCAGTGCTACCCGGGAGGGGAACACCGGGGAGCTGTTTTTT
j_gene: TRBJ2-4; abundance: many; v_gene: TRBV20-1; d_gene: NA; CDR3aa: CSARALGQINIQYF; CDR3nt: TGCAGTGCTAGAGCCCTGGGGCAGATAAACATTCAGTACTTC
j_gene: TRBJ2-3; abundance: NA; v_gene: TRBV20-1; d_gene: NA; CDR3aa: CSARVGGATDTQYF; CDR3nt: TGCAGTGCTAGAGTTGGGGGGGCCACAGATACGCAGTATTTT
j_gene: TRBJ2-1; abundance: many; v_gene: TRBV7-2; d_gene: NA; CDR3aa: CASSLRMPGLGNEQFF; CDR3nt: TGTGCCAGCAGCTTACGAATGCCTGGACTTGGCAATGAGCAGTTCTTC
j_gene: TRBJ2-6; abundance: NA; v_gene: TRBV12-3/TRBV12-4; d_gene: NA; CDR3aa: CASGAGGANVLTF; CDR3nt: TGTGCCAGCGGAGCAGGTGGGGCCAACGTCCTGACTTTC
j_gene: TRBJ2-2; abundance: few; v_gene: TRBV9; d_gene: NA; CDR3aa: CASSVSRGTGELFF; CDR3nt: TGTGCCAGCAGCGTAAGCAGGGGCACCGGGGAGCTGTTTTTT
j_gene: TRBJ2-7; abundance: few; v_gene: TRBV6-5; d_gene: NA; CDR3aa: CASSYTYYEQYF; CDR3nt: TGTGCCAGCAGTTATACGTACTACGAGCAGTACTTC
j_gene: TRBJ2-1; abundance: NA; v_gene: TRBV12-3/TRBV12-4; d_gene: NA; CDR3aa: CASSPPGLGGFPHEQFF; CDR3nt: TGTGCCAGCAGTCCCCCTGGGTTGGGGGGCTTCCCCCATGAGCAGTTCTTC
j_gene: TRBJ1-5; abundance: few; v_gene: TRBV12-3/TRBV12-4; d_gene: NA; CDR3aa: CASSLGYGSNQPQHF; CDR3nt: TGTGCCAGCAGTTTAGGGTATGGTAGCAATCAGCCCCAGCATTTT
j_gene: TRBJ1-5; abundance: many; v_gene: TRBV5-6; d_gene: NA; CDR3aa: CASSSLFQPQHF; CDR3nt: TGTGCCAGCAGCTCTTTGTTCCAGCCCCAGCATTTT
j_gene: TRBJ1-2; abundance: few; v_gene: TRBV7-9; d_gene: NA; CDR3aa: CASSSVPGTPNYGYTF; CDR3nt: TGTGCCAGCAGCTCCGTCCCGGGGACCCCTAACTATGGCTACACCTTC
j_gene: TRBJ2-1; abundance: few; v_gene: TRBV12-3/TRBV12-4; d_gene: TRBD2; CDR3aa: CASSIRTSGRRPEKDNEQFF; CDR3nt: TGTGCCAGCAGTATCCGGACTAGCGGGAGGAGGCCCGAGAAGGACAATGAGCAGTTCTTC
j_gene: TRBJ1-3; abundance: NA; v_gene: TRBV11-2; d_gene: NA; CDR3aa: CASSISGNTIYF; CDR3nt: TGTGCCAGCAGCATCTCTGGAAACACCATATATTTT
j_gene: TRBJ2-1; abundance: NA; v_gene: TRBV5-1; d_gene: TRBD2; CDR3aa: CASSLFLAASSYNEQFF; CDR3nt: TGCGCCAGCAGCTTGTTCCTAGCGGCAAGCTCCTACAATGAGCAGTTCTTC
j_gene: TRBJ2-1; abundance: NA; v_gene: TRBV5-1; d_gene: TRBD2; CDR3aa: CASSPLAGAPGEQFF; CDR3nt: TGCGCCAGCAGCCCACTAGCGGGAGCCCCCGGTGAGCAGTTCTTC
j_gene: TRBJ2-5; abundance: NA; v_gene: TRBV12-5; d_gene: NA; CDR3aa: CASGLSRGRQETQYF; CDR3nt: TGTGCTAGTGGTTTGTCCAGGGGTCGGCAAGAGACCCAGTACTTC
j_gene: TRBJ2-1; abundance: NA; v_gene: TRBV7-6; d_gene: NA; CDR3aa: CASGTGGVYNEQFF; CDR3nt: TGTGCCAGCGGTACAGGGGGGGTATACAATGAGCAGTTCTTC
j_gene: TRBJ2-7; abundance: NA; v_gene: TRBV20-1; d_gene: NA; CDR3aa: CSATRTASYEQYF; CDR3nt: TGCAGTGCCACGAGGACAGCCTCCTACGAGCAGTACTTC
j_gene: TRBJ2-5; abundance: many; v_gene: TRBV20-1; d_gene: TRBD2; CDR3aa: CSARPTSGRGAAYF; CDR3nt: TGCAGTGCTAGGCCCACTAGCGGGAGGGGAGCCGCGTACTTC
j_gene: TRBJ2-3; abundance: NA; v_gene: TRBV20-1; d_gene: TRBD2; CDR3aa: CSARTSDTDTQYF; CDR3nt: TGCAGTGCAAGGACTAGCGACACAGATACGCAGTATTTT